The 25 T cell receptor beta chains below come from one sample, sequenced in a study of technical replicates of blood from a handful of donors. The assay was immunoSEQ multiplex PCR, and TCRdb's table has in-frame clones only and misses some. The sample includes roughly 81,000 clones, approximately 86% seen only once; the top ten take approximately 5%. Sequencing used PBMCs. All receptors derive from a human donor in good health. Some clones in this sample may be carry-over from other donors' samples.

The V and J genes are TRBV7-2 and TRBJ2-7; D remains unclear. The ends were cut back, 2 bases at V and 10 bases at J, with 15 bases in the middle. Germline CDR1 and CDR2: SGHTA and FQGNSA. The CDR3 has 13 residues. The CDR3 sequence is CASSLQAFPAQYF. The CDR3 nucleotides are TGTGCCAGCAGCTTACAAGCGTTCCCAGCCCAGTACTTC.

Only one count was recorded for this clone. V and J are TRBV11-2 and TRBJ2-5; 9 positions match TRBD2. The CDR3 has 14 residues. Germline values: CDR1 SGHAT, CDR2 FQNNGV. The V gene end was trimmed by 5 bases and the J gene end by 5 bases; junction bases not matched to a gene: 6. As DNA, the CDR3 is TGTGCCAGCAGCGAGAGCGGGGGGCGGGAGACCCAGTACTTC. It translates to CASSESGGRETQYF. The variable domain in full, completed from reference TRBV11-2 and TRBJ2-5, reads EAGVAQSPRYKIIEKRQSVAFWCNPISGHATLYWYQQILGQGPKLLIQFQNNGVVDDSQLPKDRFSAERLKGVDSTLKIQPAKLEDSAVYLCASSESGGRETQYFGPGTRLLVL.

The V gene is TRBV7-2, the J gene TRBJ1-1; possibly TRBD1 for D (5 bases). Trimming shortened V by 5 bases and J by 0 bases, and 7 bases separated the two germline ends. The germline gives CDR1 SGHTA, CDR2 FQGNSA. The CDR3 loop spans 13 amino acids. The CDR3 here is CASSPDMNTEAFF. DNA for the CDR3: TGTGCCAGCAGCCCGGACATGAACACTGAAGCTTTCTTT.

CDR3 in amino acids: CASSSQTGFTEAFF. The CDR3 nucleotides read TGTGCCAGCAGTAGTCAAACAGGGTTCACTGAAGCTTTCTTT. The chain carries TRBV7-9 and TRBJ1-1; TRBD1 is a possible D gene (6 bases). The CDR3 consists of 14 residues. CDR1 and CDR2 (germline): SEHNR, FQNEAQ (reference sequence). V lost 6 bases and J lost 4, with 15 bases in between.

This clone appeared many times. The V and J genes are TRBV29-1 and TRBJ1-5; TRBD1 matches at 8 bases. This CDR3 region has 14 residues. Trimming cost V 4 bases and J 6 bases; bases outside gene matches: 8. Per the germline V gene, CDR1 is SQVTM and CDR2 is ANQGSEA. CDR3 in amino acids: CSVGSTGGSQPQHF. The CDR3 DNA follows: TGCAGCGTTGGGTCAACAGGGGGGAGTCAGCCCCAGCATTTT. The full variable domain, its missing parts supplied by reference TRBV29-1 and TRBJ1-5, is SAVISQKPSRDICQRGTSLTIQCQVDSQVTMMFWYRQQPGQSLTLIATANQGSEATYESGFVIDKFPISRPNLTFSTLTVSNMSPEDSSIYLCSVGSTGGSQPQHFGDGTRLSIL.

The chain joins TRBV11-2 to TRBJ2-3; 13 nucleotides align to TRBD2. CDR3 length: 18 residues. Losses at the gene ends were 2 bases for V and 6 bases for J; bases not matched to a gene: 11. Looked up from germline, CDR1 is SGHAT and CDR2 is FQNNGV. The CDR3 coding sequence is TGTGCCAGCAGCTTATTATCTCGCGGACTAGCGGGAGCGGATACGCAGTATTTT. Translating it yields CASSLLSRGLAGADTQYF.

CDR3 sequence (DNA): TGTGCCAGCAGCCGGGACAGAGCCTACGAGCAGTACTTC. Amino acids: CASSRDRAYEQYF. The gene calls are TRBV7-2 and TRBJ2-7; 7 nucleotides line up with TRBD1. With 5 bases clipped from V and 2 bases from J, the junction kept 3 bases outside the gene matches. Germline values: CDR1 SGHTA, CDR2 FQGNSA. The CDR3 has 13 amino acids.

This clone was counted only a few times. This rearrangement joins TRBV4-1 to TRBJ1-1; 9 bases agree with TRBD1. Germline V gene lookup returns CDR1 MGHRA and CDR2 YSYEKL. The CDR3 is made up of 16 amino acids. J gave up 11 bases and V 2 bases, and 15 bases lay outside the gene matches. The CDR3: CASSQTLRDRDRAAFF. The DNA for the CDR3 is TGCGCCAGCAGCCAAACCCTCCGTGACCGGGACAGGGCGGCTTTCTTT.

V and J are TRBV4-1 and TRBJ2-3; 12 bases are shared with TRBD2. V gave up 5 bases and J gave up 4 bases; unmatched junction bases: 7. The CDR3 is 16 amino acids. Germline-derived CDR1 and CDR2 are MGHRA and YSYEKL. CDR3 in amino acids: CASSERGTSGSDTQYF. CDR3 in DNA: TGCGCCAGCAGCGAAAGGGGGACTAGCGGGTCAGATACGCAGTATTTT.

The chain couples TRBV19 to TRBJ2-7; a weak D match, TRBD1 (5 bases). CDR1 and CDR2 from the germline V gene are LNHDA and SQIVND (reference sequence). V was clipped by 5 bases and J by 0 bases, with 8 bases between them. CDR3 length: 13 amino acids. The CDR3 protein is CASSLRGSYEQYF. CDR3 DNA sequence: TGTGCCAGTAGTTTAAGGGGCTCCTACGAGCAGTACTTC.

The CDR3 coding sequence is TGTGCCAGCAGCTGGGCCTATTTGAATGAGCAGTTCTTC. It codes for CASSWAYLNEQFF. The chain links TRBV7-9 to TRBJ2-1; D is unresolved. Trimming pared 4 bases from V and 7 bases from J, leaving 11 bases between. Germline CDR1 and CDR2: SEHNR and FQNEAQ (reference sequence). The CDR3 runs 13 residues.

V usage is TRBV5-1 and J usage is TRBJ1-2, with TRBD1 matching over 9 bases. The CDR3 totals 13 residues. Germline trimming cut 4 bases from V and 6 bases from J; bases unmatched to any gene: 4. Germline-derived CDR1 and CDR2 are SGHRS and YFSETQ. The CDR3 sequence: CASSRTGVDGYTF. Here the CDR3 DNA reads TGCGCCAGCAGCCGGACAGGGGTCGATGGCTACACCTTC.

The genes are TRBV11-2 and TRBJ1-3; D unclear. The CDR3 spans 12 residues. Germline-derived CDR1 and CDR2 are SGHAT and FQNNGV. V lost 4 bases, J lost 7 bases, and 8 bases lay in between. As DNA, the CDR3 is TGTGCCAGCAGCTCCTCGGAGAACACCATATATTTT. As protein: CASSSSENTIYF.

The sample holds a few counts of this clone. The J gene is TRBJ2-3, the V gene TRBV10-3; 9 nucleotides align to TRBD1. The V gene's germline CDR1 is ENHRY and CDR2 SYGVKD. The CDR3 spans 16 residues. V gave up 4 bases and J gave up 6 bases; unmatched junction bases: 11. CDR3 protein: CAISGGDRVSGDTQYF. The CDR3 coding sequence is TGTGCCATCAGTGGGGGGGACAGGGTCTCGGGGGATACGCAGTATTTT.

V and J are TRBV11-2 and TRBJ2-3; D is uncertain. Trimming took off 2 bases at V and 5 bases at J, with 8 bases between the two ends. Germline V gene lookup returns CDR1 SGHAT and CDR2 FQNNGV. The CDR3 contains 13 residues. The CDR3 is CASSLTSLDTQYF. CDR3 nucleotides: TGTGCCAGCAGCTTAACTTCACTAGATACGCAGTATTTT.

The chain combines TRBV5-5 with TRBJ1-1; D gene ambiguous. Trimming cost V 0 bases and J 10 bases, with 19 bases left between them. Germline-derived CDR1 and CDR2 are SGHKS and YYEKEE (reference sequence). The CDR3 is 15 residues long. CDR3 in amino acids: CASSLDLDFRRRAFF. In DNA form, the CDR3 reads TGTGCCAGCAGCTTGGATTTGGACTTCCGAAGGCGAGCTTTCTTT.

The V gene is TRBV7-2, the J gene TRBJ2-3, with no clear D. The length of the CDR3 is 13 residues. Germline CDR1 SGHTA, CDR2 FQGNSA. V was shortened by 5 bases and J by 14 bases, with 20 bases between the two germline ends. CDR3 sequence: CASSPITTPRRYF. CDR3 sequence (DNA): TGTGCCAGCAGCCCAATAACGACTCCCCGGAGGTATTTT.

V and J are TRBV7-9 and TRBJ1-6; D remains unclear. V was clipped by 5 bases and J by 9 bases, with 20 bases between them. This CDR3 region has 16 residues. Germline loops: CDR1 SEHNR, CDR2 FQNEAQ (reference sequence). CDR3 nucleotide sequence: TGTGCCAGCAGCCCTGACCGGCCAACCGGCGGTTCACCCCTCCACTTT. Its translation is CASSPDRPTGGSPLHF.

The rearrangement links TRBV30 to TRBJ2-1; 11 nucleotides align to TRBD2. CDR1 and CDR2 from the germline V gene are GTSNPN and SVGIG (reference sequence). This CDR3 has 15 residues. Losses at the gene ends were 0 bases for V and 6 bases for J; bases not matched to a gene: 4. This CDR3 is CAWSVPTSGSNEQFF. The CDR3 nucleotides read TGTGCCTGGAGTGTACCTACTAGCGGGAGCAATGAGCAGTTCTTC.

This clone has just one count. This chain links TRBV5-1 with TRBJ1-2, with 9 bases fitting TRBD1. V lost 2 bases and J lost 6; bases outside the gene matches: 5. Per the germline V gene, CDR1 is SGHRS and CDR2 is YFSETQ. The CDR3 consists of 14 residues. This CDR3 is CASSLYRGQDGYTF. CDR3 nucleotide sequence: TGCGCCAGCAGCTTATACAGGGGGCAGGATGGCTACACCTTC.

This chain uses TRBV11-2 with TRBJ2-7; D gene ambiguous. The CDR3 has 15 amino acids. Germline CDR1 is SGHAT and CDR2 is FQNNGV. The V end lost 4 bases, the J end lost 2 bases, and 15 bases lay between the germline ends. This CDR3 is CASSSDLQSTYEQYF. CDR3 in DNA: TGTGCCAGCAGCTCAGACTTACAGAGTACCTACGAGCAGTACTTC.

This rearrangement joins TRBV7-9 to TRBJ1-6; 11 bases are shared with TRBD1. The CDR3 sequence is 16 residues long. The V segment lost 3 bases and the J segment 10 bases; nucleotides outside the gene matches: 8. From germline, CDR1 is SEHNR and CDR2 FQNEAQ (reference sequence). The CDR3 DNA follows: TGTGCCAGCAGCTTCCGCTCCGGGACAGGGGGGTCACCCCTCCACTTT. It translates to CASSFRSGTGGSPLHF.

This clone showed up just once. The chain carries TRBV5-1 and TRBJ2-7; TRBD1 might be the D (5 bases). The V end lost 3 bases, the J end lost 6 bases, and 13 bases lay between the germline ends. This CDR3 has 13 amino acids. In germline, CDR1 is SGHRS, CDR2 YFSETQ. The CDR3 protein is CASSSIGALEQYF. CDR3 in DNA: TGCGCCAGCAGCTCGATAGGGGCCCTCGAGCAGTACTTC.

In this sample, this clone turned up once. The J gene is TRBJ1-6, the V gene TRBV10-2, with 8 bases lining up with TRBD1. The junction had 6 bases not matched to a gene; V was cut back by 2 bases and J by 9 bases. The V gene's germline CDR1 is WSHSY and CDR2 SAAADI. This CDR3 spans 15 amino acids. In DNA form, the CDR3 reads TGCGCCAGCAGTGAGCCAGGACAGGGCGGTTCACCCCTCCACTTT. Protein product: CASSEPGQGGSPLHF.

CDR3: CASRTGGEETQYF. Written as DNA, the CDR3 is TGTGCCAGCAGGACCGGGGGGGAGGAGACCCAGTACTTC. The V gene is TRBV7-9, the J gene TRBJ2-5; TRBD2 aligns across 8 bases. The CDR3 loop spans 13 amino acids. Looked up from germline, CDR1 is SEHNR and CDR2 is FQNEAQ (reference sequence). With 6 bases clipped from V and 5 bases from J, the junction kept 5 bases outside the gene matches.